A single sample gave rise to the 17 T cell receptor beta chains below, sequenced in a study of T cells after yellow fever vaccination. MiXCR, run by TCRdb on the 5' RACE reads, gives a single entry per CDR3 protein. The sample carries under 350,000 distinct CDR3 sequences, over 4% recorded once. Sample: PBMCs, taken 5 days after the yellow fever booster vaccination. These receptors came from a man younger than 30 who received the YFV17D yellow fever vaccine.

The chain has TRBV7-9 and TRBJ2-3, with unresolved D. The germline V and J ends were trimmed by 5 bases and 6 bases, with 12 bases remaining between them. The germline gives CDR1 SEHNR, CDR2 FQNEAQ (reference sequence). The length of the CDR3 is 13 residues. CDR3 residues: CASSLPGSDTQYF. In nucleotides, the CDR3 is TGTGCCAGCAGCCTCCCTGGCTCCGATACGCAGTATTTT.

This clonotype was detected ten times or more. The rearrangement joins TRBV7-2 to TRBJ2-4; weak D call: TRBD1 (5 bases). V was cut by 2 bases and J by 6 bases, with 11 bases left in between. The CDR3 is 14 amino acids. Germline CDR1 SGHTA, CDR2 FQGNSA. The CDR3: CASSLSQGGNIQYF. The CDR3 DNA is TGTGCCAGCAGCTTAAGCCAGGGCGGAAACATTCAGTACTTC.

This clonotype came up a few times. The chain couples TRBV6-5 to TRBJ1-2, with 7 bases matching TRBD1. Germline CDR1 and CDR2: MNHEY and SVGAGI. J lost 1 base, V lost 0 bases, and 2 bases had no gene match. The CDR3 covers 15 residues. CDR3 coding DNA: TGTGCCAGCAGTTACTCGACAGGGTATAACTATGGCTACACCTTC. Its translation is CASSYSTGYNYGYTF.

This clonotype has only a few counts. The V and J genes are TRBV20-1 and TRBJ2-4; 9 bases are a match to TRBD2. With V trimmed by 0 bases and J by 0 bases, 9 bases remained unmatched. Per the germline V gene, CDR1 is DFQATT and CDR2 is SNEGSKA (reference sequence). The CDR3 sequence is 18 residues long. This CDR3 is CSARDSQRGVRAKNIQYF. The CDR3 nucleotides read TGCAGTGCTAGAGATTCCCAGCGGGGGGTCCGAGCCAAAAACATTCAGTACTTC.

V is TRBV12-3 or TRBV12-4 and J is TRBJ2-3; the D is unclear. CDR3 length equals 12 residues. The V end was cut by 6 bases, the J end by 2 bases, with 6 bases between. The CDR3 region is CASRRNTDTQYF. In DNA, the CDR3 is TGTGCCAGCAGGCGGAACACAGATACGCAGTATTTT.

This clonotype has more than one count but fewer than ten. The V call is TRBV7-2, the J call TRBJ2-1; no clear D. Trimming pared 1 base from V and 6 bases from J, leaving 7 bases between. The length of the CDR3 is 13 residues. Per germline, CDR1 SGHTA and CDR2 FQGNSA. Written as DNA, the CDR3 is TGTGCCAGCAGCTTAGTCTGGGGCAATGAGCAGTTCTTC. As protein: CASSLVWGNEQFF.

This rearrangement joins TRBV19 to TRBJ1-1; 7 bases map to TRBD1. In germline, CDR1 is LNHDA, CDR2 SQIVND (reference sequence). V trimming: 5 bases; J trimming: 1 base; junction bases outside the gene matches: 7. The CDR3 is 15 residues long. CDR3 protein: CASSPRGTANTEAFF. As DNA, the CDR3 is TGTGCCAGTAGTCCACGCGGGACAGCGAACACTGAAGCTTTCTTT.

This chain connects TRBV5-1 to TRBJ2-1, with TRBD1 as a possible D gene (5 bases). The CDR3 extends over 13 amino acids. Germline V gives CDR1 SGHRS, CDR2 YFSETQ. Deletions cut 6 bases from V and 4 bases from J, with 11 bases between. Here the CDR3 reads CASTAKGYNEQFF. DNA for the CDR3: TGCGCCAGCACGGCGAAGGGGTACAATGAGCAGTTCTTC.

DNA of the CDR3: TGCGCCAGCAGCCAAGACTTCCGGACAGGGGCCTCAAACATTCAGTACTTC. Its translation is CASSQDFRTGASNIQYF. The chain combines TRBV4-1 with TRBJ2-4; 9 nucleotides agree with TRBD1. The germline V gene has CDR1 MGHRA and CDR2 YSYEKL. CDR3 length: 17 amino acids. V lost 0 bases, J lost 6 bases, and 9 bases stayed unmatched.

The chain is built from TRBV7-8 and TRBJ2-2; D remains unclear. The germline V and J ends were trimmed by 5 bases and 5 bases, with 27 bases remaining between them. Germline V gene data show CDR1 as SGHVS and CDR2 as FQNEAQ. This CDR3 is 19 amino acids long. The CDR3 loop is CASSRLIRTDALGTGELFF. The DNA for the CDR3 is TGTGCCAGCAGCCGATTGATCCGGACGGACGCTTTGGGGACCGGGGAGCTGTTTTTT.

There are a few counts of this clonotype. The chain has TRBV5-1 and TRBJ1-1; the D is unclear. Germline-derived CDR1 and CDR2 are SGHRS and YFSETQ. The V and J ends lost 3 bases and 4 bases respectively, with 13 bases between them. CDR3 length: 14 residues. This CDR3 is CASSSFGRSTEAFF. Here the CDR3 DNA reads TGCGCCAGCAGCTCGTTCGGGCGCAGCACTGAAGCTTTCTTT.

In this sample, this clonotype turned up many times. The chain joins TRBV12-3 or TRBV12-4 to TRBJ1-2, with D tentatively TRBD1 (5 bases). V lost 5 bases, J lost 6 bases, and 13 bases lay in between. The CDR3 totals 13 residues. Here the CDR3 reads CASSPGGGHGYTF. CDR3 sequence (DNA): TGTGCCAGCAGTCCTGGGGGTGGGCATGGCTACACCTTC.

In its sample, this clonotype was seen a few times. This chain links TRBV4-2 with TRBJ1-2; D remains unclear. The CDR3 length is 13 residues. Germline loops: CDR1 LGHNA, CDR2 YNFKEQ. Trimming cost V 0 bases and J 6 bases, with 8 bases left between them. The DNA of the CDR3 is TGTGCCAGCAGCCAAGATAATCAGGATGGCTACACCTTC. This codes for CASSQDNQDGYTF.

This chain joins TRBV6-5 and TRBJ2-5; D gene uncertain. This CDR3 has 16 residues. V was clipped by 0 bases and J by 7 bases, with 18 bases between them. From germline, CDR1 is MNHEY and CDR2 SVGAGI. The CDR3 sequence is CASSYSMPFGVRTQYF. DNA of the CDR3: TGTGCCAGCAGTTACTCAATGCCGTTTGGGGTCCGGACCCAGTACTTC.

This clonotype was observed a few times. V usage is TRBV6-6 and J usage is TRBJ1-3; the D is unclear. Germline CDR1 is MNHNY and CDR2 is SVGAGI (reference sequence). This CDR3 has 16 amino acids. With 1 base removed from V and 0 bases from J, the gap between germline ends came to 10 bases. The CDR3 nucleotides are TGTGCCAGCAGTTACTATGAAGTAAGCTCTGGAAACACCATATATTTT. Translating gives CASSYYEVSSGNTIYF.

The genes are TRBV2 and TRBJ2-3, with TRBD1 matching 10 bases. The V gene's germline CDR1 is SNHLY and CDR2 FYNNEI. The V gene end was trimmed by 5 bases and the J gene end by 6 bases; junction bases not matched to a gene: 8. This CDR3 is 15 amino acids long. This CDR3 is CASSQDRGNWDTQYF. CDR3 DNA: TGTGCCAGCAGTCAGGACAGGGGGAATTGGGATACGCAGTATTTT.

This clonotype came up many times. The gene calls are TRBV5-5 and TRBJ2-1; 9 bases map to TRBD1. CDR1 and CDR2 (germline): SGHKS, YYEKEE (reference sequence). V dropped 4 bases and J dropped 3; count of bases not matched to a gene: 5. CDR3 length equals 15 residues. CDR3 amino acids: CASSHPGQGYNEQFF. The CDR3 DNA reads as TGTGCCAGCAGCCATCCGGGACAGGGCTACAATGAGCAGTTCTTC.